This T cell receptor beta chain was documented in a study of Ad26.COV2.S vaccination and SARS-CoV-2 variants. The wider study: Ad26.COV2.S, an intramuscular injection, was given once or twice 56 days apart.

Sequencing used immunoSEQ multiplex PCR; TCRdb keeps in-frame clones, though not all of them. The data show 380,000 or so clones, with around four fifths seen just once and around 7% held by the top ten. The CDR3 is 15 residues long. Germline V gene lookup returns CDR1 LGHNT and CDR2 FRNRAP. The ends were cut back, 7 bases at V and 6 bases at J, with 18 bases in the middle. Treatment specified: some 20 received Ad26.COV2.S at low or high dose, single or two shots; 5 received placebo; per-sample allocation not given. After the first vaccine or placebo injection, samples were drawn on day 63. The TCR sequence derives from a person between 18 and 60 years old who received the Ad26.COV2.S COVID-19 vaccine or a placebo. J is TRBJ1-4 and V is TRBV12-5, with D possibly TRBD1 on 6 matching bases. The sample was peripheral blood, taken in a trial of Ad26.COV2.S vaccine versus placebo. The chain's CDR3 is CASALGRGQHEKLFF. The CDR3 DNA sequence: TGTGCTAGTGCCTTAGGGAGGGGACAACATGAAAAACTGTTTTTT.